This T cell receptor (beta chain) was found in a study of technical replicates of blood from a handful of donors. Libraries were prepared by immunoSEQ multiplex PCR; TCRdb keeps only in-frame clonotypes and omits some of them. This sample has 10,000 to 15,000 clones, with over 85% found just once. The sequenced material came from PBMCs. The sequence derives from a human donor in good health.

The CDR3 DNA reads TGTGCCAGTAGTCCCTTAGACAGGTCGCCTGAAGCTTTCTTT. Protein sequence: CASSPLDRSPEAFF. The V call is TRBV19, the J call TRBJ1-1, with D possibly matching TRBD1 (6 bases). Trimming shortened V by 5 bases and J by 6 bases, and 16 bases separated the two germline ends. Germline CDR1 reads LNHDA; CDR2 reads SQIVND (reference sequence). This CDR3 spans 14 amino acids.